This T cell receptor (beta chain) comes out of a study of cytomegalovirus exposure and HLA in healthy donors. CDR3 length: 14 amino acids. V shed 3 bases and J 6 bases; nucleotides not matched to a gene: 4. CDR1 and CDR2 (germline): GTSNPN, SVGIG (reference sequence). The PCR used 60 Vbeta and 13 Jbeta primers. Clones were sequenced by immunoSEQ multiplex PCR, and TCRdb holds only the in-frame ones, with some missing. Among approximately 150,000 clones listed, about 71% were seen once. This clone was counted once. V and J are TRBV30 and TRBJ1-6; 8 bases are a match to TRBD1. Sequencing was performed on PBMCs. This receptor was obtained from a woman in her 30s in good health and CMV-seronegative. The CDR3 DNA follows: TGTGCCTGGAGCCTGACAGGGGTTAATTCACCCCTCCACTTT. It codes for CAWSLTGVNSPLHF.